The 14 T cell receptor beta chains listed next were all sequenced from one sample in a study of T cell repertoires in cytomegalovirus infection. MiXCR, run by TCRdb on the reads, gives a single entry per CDR3 protein. The sample contains 300,000 or so distinct CDR3 sequences, approximately 10% of which appear only once. The specimen was PBMCs. Every receptor here comes from a human donor in good health (CMV status not recorded). Some clones in this sample may be carry-over from other donors' samples.

This clonotype was counted at least ten times. This chain links TRBV7-8 with TRBJ2-2; D is perhaps TRBD1 or TRBD2 (5 bases each). V was shortened by 0 bases and J by 4 bases, with 9 bases between the two germline ends. CDR1 is SGHVS, CDR2 FQNEAQ, per germline. CDR3 size: 15 residues. The CDR3 spells CASSLARGGTGELFF. Written as DNA, the CDR3 is TGTGCCAGCAGCTTAGCGAGGGGTGGCACCGGGGAGCTGTTTTTT.

In this sample, this clonotype turned up many times. This chain connects TRBV24-1 to TRBJ2-5; D remains ambiguous. The CDR3 spans 15 residues. Germline V CDR1 and CDR2: KGHDR, SFDVKD. V was shortened by 4 bases and J by 2 bases, with 13 bases between the two germline ends. The CDR3 here is CATSDPRQAQETQYF. Written as DNA, the CDR3 is TGTGCCACCAGTGACCCGAGACAAGCTCAAGAGACCCAGTACTTC.

This clonotype was detected ten times or more. The genes are TRBV14 and TRBJ1-1; D is uncertain. This CDR3 has 14 amino acids. V was trimmed by 6 bases and J by 8 bases, leaving 19 bases between them. CDR1 is SGHDN and CDR2 is FVKESK in the germline V gene. In DNA, the CDR3 is TGTGCCAGCAGGCCAGACCATTTGACGACCGAAGCTTTCTTT. This codes for CASRPDHLTTEAFF.

This clonotype was found many times. The chain is built from TRBV7-2 and TRBJ1-2; D remains ambiguous. There are 16 residues in the CDR3. Germline V lookup: CDR1 SGHTA, CDR2 FQGNSA. The ends were cut back, 5 bases at V and 4 bases at J, with 20 bases in the middle. The DNA for the CDR3 is TGTGCCAGCAGCCCAGACCCTTCAGGCGTCGGCTATGGCTACACCTTC. Translation gives CASSPDPSGVGYGYTF. Drawing the rest from reference TRBV7-2 and TRBJ1-2, the complete variable domain is GAGVSQSPSNKVTEKGKDVELRCDPISGHTALYWYRQSLGQGLEFLIYFQGNSAPDKSGLPSDRFSAERTGGSVSTLTIQRTQQEDSAVYLCASSPDPSGVGYGYTFGSGTRLTVV.

This clonotype was seen at least ten times. The rearrangement uses TRBV7-2 and TRBJ2-7; the match to TRBD1 covers 8 bases. Germline CDR1 and CDR2: SGHTA and FQGNSA. The V segment lost 5 bases and the J segment 3 bases; nucleotides outside the gene matches: 6. The CDR3 is made up of 14 amino acids. The CDR3 loop reads CASSRFDRGYEQYF. DNA for the CDR3: TGTGCCAGCAGCCGTTTTGACAGGGGCTACGAGCAGTACTTC.

This clonotype has ten or more counts. This rearrangement joins TRBV7-2 to TRBJ2-1; 12 nucleotides line up with TRBD2. With V trimmed by 5 bases and J by 4 bases, 6 bases remained unmatched. In germline, CDR1 is SGHTA, CDR2 FQGNSA. The CDR3 has 16 residues. Here the CDR3 DNA reads TGTGCCAGCAGCAAACCCGGACTAGCGGGATACAATGAGCAGTTCTTC. Encoded protein: CASSKPGLAGYNEQFF.

This clonotype was picked up many times. The chain couples TRBV7-9 to TRBJ1-1, with 11 nucleotides matching TRBD1. CDR1 is SEHNR, CDR2 FQNEAQ, per germline (reference sequence). V lost 4 bases, J lost 3 bases, and 4 bases stayed unmatched. The CDR3 length is 15 residues. CDR3 in amino acids: CASSSRDRGDTEAFF. CDR3 nucleotides: TGTGCCAGCAGCTCGAGGGACAGGGGGGACACTGAAGCTTTCTTT.

The chain combines TRBV7-9 with TRBJ2-5; no clear D. Trimming left V 1 base short and J 2 bases short, with 8 bases between. The V gene's germline CDR1 is SEHNR and CDR2 FQNEAQ (reference sequence). The CDR3 spans 14 residues. The CDR3, as DNA: TGTGCCAGCAGCTTAGGTGTCATTCAAGAGACCCAGTACTTC. This gives the protein CASSLGVIQETQYF.

The table lists this clonotype with many counts. Here the CDR3 reads CSVGKPSSYNEQFF. In DNA form, the CDR3 reads TGCAGCGTTGGGAAACCCAGCTCCTACAATGAGCAGTTCTTC. J is TRBJ2-1 and V is TRBV29-1; D is ambiguous. V was shortened by 4 bases and J by 0 bases, with 10 bases between the two germline ends. Germline CDR1 SQVTM, CDR2 ANQGSEA. This CDR3 region has 14 residues.

This rearrangement joins TRBV5-1 to TRBJ1-1; D unresolved. The CDR3 sequence is 13 residues long. With 5 bases removed from V and 3 bases from J, the gap between germline ends came to 11 bases. Germline V lookup: CDR1 SGHRS, CDR2 YFSETQ. The CDR3 protein is CASSWQWDTEAFF. The CDR3 bases are TGCGCCAGCAGTTGGCAGTGGGACACTGAAGCTTTCTTT.

This clonotype occurred many times. CDR3 coding DNA: TGTGCCTCAGGTTCCGGGGATAGCTCCTACAATGAGCAGTTCTTC. Residues: CASGSGDSSYNEQFF. The chain joins TRBV10-3 to TRBJ2-1; perhaps TRBD2 as D (5 bases). This CDR3 has 15 amino acids. V was clipped by 11 bases and J by 0 bases, with 17 bases between them. The V gene's germline CDR1 is ENHRY and CDR2 SYGVKD.

The table lists this clonotype with many counts. The chain is built from TRBV7-9 and TRBJ2-5; D uncertain. Between the trimmed V and J ends, which lost 1 base and 1 base, there was a span of 19 bases. CDR1 and CDR2 (germline): SEHNR, FQNEAQ (reference sequence). The CDR3 spans 18 residues. The DNA of the CDR3 is TGTGCCAGCAGCTTAGGGGCCTACCGACAAACACTCCAAGAGACCCAGTACTTC. The encoded protein is CASSLGAYRQTLQETQYF. Based on the CDR3 plus reference TRBV7-9 and TRBJ2-5, the full variable domain is DTGVSQNPRHKITKRGQNVTFRCDPISEHNRLYWYRQTLGQGPEFLTYFQNEAQLEKSRLLSDRFSAERPKGSFSTLEIQRTEQGDSAMYLCASSLGAYRQTLQETQYFGPGTRLLVL.

This clonotype was counted ten times or more. This sequence joins TRBV5-1 and TRBJ1-3; D is ambiguous. The CDR3 has 13 residues. Trimming cost V 1 base and J 4 bases, with 6 bases left between them. The germline V gene encodes CDR1 SGHRS and CDR2 YFSETQ. The DNA for the CDR3 is TGCGCCAGCAGCTTGTCCCTCGGAAACACCATATATTTT. Translation gives CASSLSLGNTIYF.

A note on this clonotype: It may be a read error: a sequence one base away is much more abundant. This chain connects TRBV7-6 to TRBJ2-2; maybe TRBD2 (6 bases). V was shortened by 7 bases and J by 1 base, with 10 bases between the two germline ends. CDR3 length: 14 residues. The germline CDR1 and CDR2 sequences are SGHVS and FNYEAQ. CDR3 loop: CASTRRGNTGELFF. CDR3 bases: TGTGCCAGCACCCGGCGGGGGAACACCGGGGAGCTGTTTTTT.